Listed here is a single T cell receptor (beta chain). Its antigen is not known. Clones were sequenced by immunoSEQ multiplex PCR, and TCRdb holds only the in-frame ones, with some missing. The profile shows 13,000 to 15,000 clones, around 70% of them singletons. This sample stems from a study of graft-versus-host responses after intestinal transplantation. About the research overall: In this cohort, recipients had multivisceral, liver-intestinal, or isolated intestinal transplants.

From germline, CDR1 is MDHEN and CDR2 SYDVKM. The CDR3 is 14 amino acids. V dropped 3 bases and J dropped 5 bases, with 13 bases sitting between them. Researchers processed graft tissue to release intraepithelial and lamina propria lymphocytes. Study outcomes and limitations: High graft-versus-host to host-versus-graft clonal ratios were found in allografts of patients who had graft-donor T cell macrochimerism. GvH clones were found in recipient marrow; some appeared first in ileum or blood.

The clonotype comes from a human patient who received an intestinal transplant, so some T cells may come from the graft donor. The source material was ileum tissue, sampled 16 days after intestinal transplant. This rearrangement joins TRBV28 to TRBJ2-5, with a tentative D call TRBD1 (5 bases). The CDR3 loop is CASSFINRGETQYF. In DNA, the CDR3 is TGTGCCAGCAGTTTCATCAATAGGGGTGAGACCCAGTACTTC.